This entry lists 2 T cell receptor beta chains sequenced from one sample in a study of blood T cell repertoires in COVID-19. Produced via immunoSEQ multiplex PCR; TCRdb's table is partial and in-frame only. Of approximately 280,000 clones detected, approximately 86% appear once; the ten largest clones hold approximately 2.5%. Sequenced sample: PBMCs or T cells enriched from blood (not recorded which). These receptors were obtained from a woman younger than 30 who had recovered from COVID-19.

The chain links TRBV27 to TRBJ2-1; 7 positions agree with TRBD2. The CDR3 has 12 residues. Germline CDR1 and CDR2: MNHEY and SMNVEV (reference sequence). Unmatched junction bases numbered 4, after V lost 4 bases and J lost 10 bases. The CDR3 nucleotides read TGTGCCAGCAGTTCCTCTAGCGGAGAGCAGTTCTTC. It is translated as CASSSSSGEQFF.

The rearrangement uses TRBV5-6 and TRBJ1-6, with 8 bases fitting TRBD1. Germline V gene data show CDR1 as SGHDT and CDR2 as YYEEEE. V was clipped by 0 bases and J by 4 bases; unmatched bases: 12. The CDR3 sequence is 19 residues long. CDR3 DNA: TGTGCCAGCAGCTTGGCGGGGCCCAGGGGGCTGAATTATAATTCACCCCTCCACTTT. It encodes CASSLAGPRGLNYNSPLHF.